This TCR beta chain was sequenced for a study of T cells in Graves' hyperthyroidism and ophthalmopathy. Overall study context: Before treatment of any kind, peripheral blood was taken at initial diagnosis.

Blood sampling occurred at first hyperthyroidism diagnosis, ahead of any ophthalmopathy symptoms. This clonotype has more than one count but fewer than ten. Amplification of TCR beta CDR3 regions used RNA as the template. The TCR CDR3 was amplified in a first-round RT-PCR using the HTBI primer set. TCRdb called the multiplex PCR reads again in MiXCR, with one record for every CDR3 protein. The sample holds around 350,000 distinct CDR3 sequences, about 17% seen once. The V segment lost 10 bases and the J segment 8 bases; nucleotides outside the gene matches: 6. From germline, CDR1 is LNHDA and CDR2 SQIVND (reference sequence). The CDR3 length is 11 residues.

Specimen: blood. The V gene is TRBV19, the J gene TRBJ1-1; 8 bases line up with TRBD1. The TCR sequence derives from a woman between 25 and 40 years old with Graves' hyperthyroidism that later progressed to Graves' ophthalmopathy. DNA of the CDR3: TGTGCCACAGAAGGGGACAGGGAAGCTTTCTTT. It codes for CATEGDREAFF.